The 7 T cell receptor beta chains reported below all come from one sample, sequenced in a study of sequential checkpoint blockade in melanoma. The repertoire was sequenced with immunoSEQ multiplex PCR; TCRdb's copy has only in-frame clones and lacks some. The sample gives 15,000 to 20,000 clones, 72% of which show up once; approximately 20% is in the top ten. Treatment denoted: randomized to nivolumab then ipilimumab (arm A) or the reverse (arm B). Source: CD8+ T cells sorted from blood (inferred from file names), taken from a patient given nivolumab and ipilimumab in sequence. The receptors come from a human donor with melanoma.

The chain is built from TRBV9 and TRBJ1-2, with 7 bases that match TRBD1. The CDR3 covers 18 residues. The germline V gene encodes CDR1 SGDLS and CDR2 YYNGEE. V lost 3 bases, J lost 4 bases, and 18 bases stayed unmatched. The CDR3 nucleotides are TGTGCCAGCAGCGGTAGTAGCACCGGACAGGACTCCCTCTATGGCTACACCTTC. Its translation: CASSGSSTGQDSLYGYTF. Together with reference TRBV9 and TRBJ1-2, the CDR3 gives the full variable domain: DSGVTQTPKHLITATGQRVTLRCSPRSGDLSVYWYQQSLDQGLQFLIQYYNGEERAKGNILERFSAQQFPDLHSELNLSSLELGDSALYFCASSGSSTGQDSLYGYTFGSGTRLTVV.

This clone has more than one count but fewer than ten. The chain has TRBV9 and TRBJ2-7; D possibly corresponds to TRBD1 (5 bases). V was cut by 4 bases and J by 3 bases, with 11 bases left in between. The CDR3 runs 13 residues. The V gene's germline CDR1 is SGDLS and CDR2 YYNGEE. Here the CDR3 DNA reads TGTGCCAGCAGCCCAGGGTTTCTCTACGAGCAGTACTTC. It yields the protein CASSPGFLYEQYF.

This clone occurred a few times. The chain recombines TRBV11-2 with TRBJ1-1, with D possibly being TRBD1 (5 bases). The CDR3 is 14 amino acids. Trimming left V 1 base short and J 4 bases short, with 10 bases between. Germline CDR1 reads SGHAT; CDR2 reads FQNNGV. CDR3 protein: CASSLVQGGTEAFF. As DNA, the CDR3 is TGTGCCAGCAGCTTAGTCCAGGGCGGCACTGAAGCTTTCTTT. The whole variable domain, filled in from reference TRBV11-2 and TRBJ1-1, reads EAGVAQSPRYKIIEKRQSVAFWCNPISGHATLYWYQQILGQGPKLLIQFQNNGVVDDSQLPKDRFSAERLKGVDSTLKIQPAKLEDSAVYLCASSLVQGGTEAFFGQGTRLTVV.

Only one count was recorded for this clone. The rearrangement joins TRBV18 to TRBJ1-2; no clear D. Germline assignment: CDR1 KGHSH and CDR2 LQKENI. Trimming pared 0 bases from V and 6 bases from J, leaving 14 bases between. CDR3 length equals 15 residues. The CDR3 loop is CASSPPYDTLDGYTF. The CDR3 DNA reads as TGTGCCAGCTCACCACCATACGATACTTTGGATGGCTACACCTTC.

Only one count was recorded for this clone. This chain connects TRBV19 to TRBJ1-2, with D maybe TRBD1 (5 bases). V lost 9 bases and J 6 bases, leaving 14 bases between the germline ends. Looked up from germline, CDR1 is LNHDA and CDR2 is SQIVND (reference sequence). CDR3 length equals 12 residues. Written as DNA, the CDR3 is TGTGCCAGCAGGTCAGGGCCGAATGGCTACACCTTC. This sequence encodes CASRSGPNGYTF.

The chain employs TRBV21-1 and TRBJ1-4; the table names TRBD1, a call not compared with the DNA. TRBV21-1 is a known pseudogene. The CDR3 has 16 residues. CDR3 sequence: CASSKQWVQDNEKLFF. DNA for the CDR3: TGTGCCAGCAGCAAGCAATGGGTCCAGGATAATGAAAAACTGTTTTTT.

The CDR3 sequence: CASSQGQRNQETQYF. Here the CDR3 DNA reads TGTGCCAGCAGCCAGGGACAGCGAAACCAAGAGACCCAGTACTTC. The chain carries TRBV5-8 and TRBJ2-5; 7 bases line up with TRBD1. There are 15 residues in the CDR3. Trimming removed 4 bases from V and 0 bases from J; junction bases left unmatched: 6. Germline V gene data show CDR1 as SGHTS and CDR2 as YDEGEE.